Below, 29 T cell receptor beta chains from the same sample are listed, as sequenced in a study of T cell repertoires in cytomegalovirus infection. TCRdb reanalysed the reads using MiXCR and keeps one entry per CDR3 protein. The sample includes 160,000 or so distinct CDR3 sequences, roughly 17% of them seen just once. Specimen: CD8+ T cells from PBMCs. These receptors were obtained from a human donor in good health (CMV status not recorded). Some clones in this sample may be carry-over from other donors' samples.

The rearrangement links TRBV12-3 or TRBV12-4 to TRBJ1-1; D remains unclear. Trimming cost V 2 bases and J 1 base, with 5 bases left between them. The CDR3 length is 13 residues. CDR3 residues: CASSLTRNTEAFF. CDR3 nucleotides: TGTGCCAGCAGTTTAACCAGGAACACTGAAGCTTTCTTT.

This clonotype showed up just once. V gene TRBV23-1 combines with J gene TRBJ2-1; 7 positions match TRBD2. TRBV23-1 is known as an ORF, though its function is uncertain. The V and J ends lost 2 bases and 0 bases, in that order; junction bases with no gene match: 10. The CDR3 runs to 18 residues. The CDR3 DNA follows: TGCGCCAGCAGTCAAGAGGAGGCAGCGGGGAGCTCCTACAATGAGCAGTTCTTC. Translation: CASSQEEAAGSSYNEQFF.

This clonotype was detected only a few times. The chain has TRBV7-2 and TRBJ2-2; 14 bases are shared with TRBD2. The CDR3 is 15 amino acids. J lost 5 bases, V lost 5 bases, and 1 base had no gene match. From germline, CDR1 is SGHTA and CDR2 FQGNSA. CDR3 DNA: TGTGCCAGCAGCAGGACTAGCGGGGGGACCGGGGAGCTGTTTTTT. Amino acids: CASSRTSGGTGELFF.

This clonotype occurred a few times. This sequence joins TRBV28 and TRBJ2-7; unclear D gene. Germline V gives CDR1 MDHEN, CDR2 SYDVKM. The V end lost 4 bases, the J end lost 4 bases, and 11 bases lay between the germline ends. This CDR3 region has 13 residues. CDR3 sequence (DNA): TGTGCCAGCAGTTCATATGGTCAGTACGAGCAGTACTTC. It encodes CASSSYGQYEQYF. Complete variable domain (other parts from reference TRBV28 and TRBJ2-7): DVKVTQSSRYLVKRTGEKVFLECVQDMDHENMFWYRQDPGLGLRLIYFSYDVKMKEKGDIPEGYSVSREKKERFSLILESASTNQTSMYLCASSSYGQYEQYFGPGTRLTVT.

The sample holds a few counts of this clonotype. The V gene is TRBV20-1, the J gene TRBJ2-2; 7 bases are a match to TRBD1. The CDR3 totals 16 residues. Germline V gene data show CDR1 as DFQATT and CDR2 as SNEGSKA (reference sequence). With 3 bases clipped from V and 5 bases from J, the junction kept 12 bases outside the gene matches. The CDR3 reads CSARSSDRTVTGELFF. CDR3 DNA sequence: TGCAGTGCTAGGTCTTCGGACAGGACGGTGACCGGGGAGCTGTTTTTT.

This clonotype was detected a few times. This sequence joins TRBV7-9 and TRBJ1-6; D is perhaps TRBD1 (5 bases). V was cut by 4 bases and J by 7 bases, with 11 bases left in between. In germline, CDR1 is SEHNR, CDR2 FQNEAQ (reference sequence). CDR3 length: 14 residues. This CDR3 is CASSSQGGNSPLHF. For the CDR3, the DNA is TGTGCCAGCAGCTCTCAGGGAGGGAATTCACCCCTCCACTTT.

This clonotype turned up a few times. The chain combines TRBV5-1 with TRBJ2-5; 12 positions agree with TRBD2. This CDR3 is built from 15 residues. The germline CDR1 and CDR2 sequences are SGHRS and YFSETQ. J gave up 9 bases and V 4 bases, and 10 bases lay outside the gene matches. The CDR3 coding sequence is TGCGCCAGCAGCCCTAGCGGGGGGGGCCTCGAGGCCCAGTACTTC. Translating it yields CASSPSGGGLEAQYF.

The chain joins TRBV14 to TRBJ2-7, with 9 bases matching TRBD1. The CDR3 loop spans 19 amino acids. Per the germline V gene, CDR1 is SGHDN and CDR2 is FVKESK. After removal of 1 base from V and 2 bases from J, the junction contained 15 bases not matched to a gene. CDR3 DNA sequence: TGTGCCAGCAGCCAAGTACAGGGGGCGTGGGGAATCGAACCCTACGAGCAGTACTTC. It encodes CASSQVQGAWGIEPYEQYF.

This clonotype was counted between two and nine times. This chain uses TRBV28 with TRBJ2-3; 11 bases are shared with TRBD2. The junction had 12 bases not matched to a gene; V was cut back by 3 bases and J by 1 base. CDR1 is MDHEN, CDR2 SYDVKM, per germline. This CDR3 region has 19 residues. The CDR3 loop is CASSLAASGRLRGTDTQYF. The CDR3 DNA reads TGTGCCAGCAGTTTGGCGGCTAGCGGGAGGTTAAGGGGCACAGATACGCAGTATTTT.

CDR3 amino acids: CSASDGNSYEQYF. Written as DNA, the CDR3 is TGCAGTGCTAGTGACGGCAACTCCTACGAGCAGTACTTC. V usage is TRBV20-1 and J usage is TRBJ2-7; no clear D. The CDR3 sequence is 13 residues long. V lost 3 bases, J lost 0 bases, and 9 bases lay in between. Germline lookup yields CDR1 DFQATT and CDR2 SNEGSKA (reference sequence).

The rearrangement uses TRBV6-1 and TRBJ1-1, with a possible D match to TRBD1 (5 bases). Between the trimmed V and J ends, which lost 1 base and 0 bases, there was a span of 15 bases. Looked up from germline, CDR1 is MNHNS and CDR2 is SASEGT. This CDR3 region has 17 residues. The chain's CDR3 is CASSEEEQGLMNTEAFF. The CDR3 DNA reads TGTGCCAGCAGTGAAGAGGAGCAGGGCCTCATGAACACTGAAGCTTTCTTT.

The genes are TRBV28 and TRBJ2-3; D is ambiguous. This CDR3 is 17 amino acids long. In germline, CDR1 is MDHEN, CDR2 SYDVKM. Trimming removed 3 bases at V and 0 bases at J, with 16 bases between. In DNA form, the CDR3 reads TGTGCCAGCAGTTTTACGGACGGGCTGCCTAGCACAGATACGCAGTATTTT. Protein: CASSFTDGLPSTDTQYF. The full variable domain, in which reference TRBV28 and TRBJ2-3 provide the parts outside the CDR3, is DVKVTQSSRYLVKRTGEKVFLECVQDMDHENMFWYRQDPGLGLRLIYFSYDVKMKEKGDIPEGYSVSREKKERFSLILESASTNQTSMYLCASSFTDGLPSTDTQYFGPGTRLTVL.

This clonotype was seen a few times. The gene calls are TRBV2 and TRBJ1-5; D is possibly TRBD1 (6 bases). V lost 6 bases to trimming and J lost 7 bases, with 10 bases between them. The CDR3 runs to 12 residues. Germline V gene data show CDR1 as SNHLY and CDR2 as FYNNEI. The CDR3 is CASRDTGQPQHF. CDR3 bases: TGTGCCAGCAGAGACACAGGGCAGCCCCAGCATTTT.

This chain links TRBV7-9 with TRBJ1-5, with TRBD1 identical over 9 bases. The CDR3 runs to 13 residues. CDR1 is SEHNR, CDR2 FQNEAQ, per germline (reference sequence). V dropped 5 bases and J dropped 9; count of bases not matched to a gene: 5. CDR3 nucleotides: TGTGCCAGCAGCCCAACAGGGGGCCGGCCCCAGCATTTT. The encoded protein is CASSPTGGRPQHF.

The sample holds many counts of this clonotype. CDR3 sequence reads: CASSDGSNTEAFF. The CDR3 coding sequence is TGTGCCAGCAGCGACGGGAGTAACACTGAAGCTTTCTTT. This chain links TRBV7-9 with TRBJ1-1; D remains ambiguous. The germline gives CDR1 SEHNR, CDR2 FQNEAQ (reference sequence). CDR3 size: 13 residues. Trimming cost V 5 bases and J 2 bases, with 9 bases left between them.

The rearrangement uses TRBV29-1 and TRBJ1-3, with a possible D match to TRBD1 (6 bases). Germline CDR1 SQVTM, CDR2 ANQGSEA. The CDR3 is 16 amino acids. Trimming took 6 bases from V and 4 from J, leaving 22 bases between them. CDR3: CSVHGQLSDQGNTIYF. The CDR3 coding sequence is TGCAGCGTCCACGGACAGTTGAGTGACCAAGGAAACACCATATATTTT.

This clonotype was observed at least ten times. The V and J genes are TRBV6-1 and TRBJ2-7, with TRBD2 matching over 7 bases. The CDR3 is made up of 14 amino acids. V dropped 5 bases and J dropped 0; count of bases not matched to a gene: 4. Germline values: CDR1 MNHNS, CDR2 SASEGT. The CDR3 sequence: CASSRGGTSYEQYF. CDR3 coding DNA: TGTGCCAGCAGTCGCGGGGGAACCTCCTACGAGCAGTACTTC.

This clonotype was counted only a few times. The chain has TRBV20-1 and TRBJ2-1; 9 positions match TRBD2. Germline CDR1 reads DFQATT; CDR2 reads SNEGSKA (reference sequence). The CDR3 is 16 amino acids. V was pared by 1 base and J by 4 bases, with 8 bases of the junction left unmatched. CDR3 DNA: TGCAGTGCTAGAGCAAGCGGGAGGCTATTATACAATGAGCAGTTCTTC. It specifies CSARASGRLLYNEQFF.

The chain employs TRBV29-1 and TRBJ2-1; TRBD2 is a possible D gene (5 bases). The CDR3 loop spans 14 amino acids. The V and J ends lost 8 bases and 0 bases respectively, with 14 bases between them. Germline V lookup: CDR1 SQVTM, CDR2 ANQGSEA. The DNA of the CDR3 is TGCAGCTCGAATAGCGCGAGCTCCTACAATGAGCAGTTCTTC. Encoded protein: CSSNSASSYNEQFF.

This clonotype was seen more than once but under ten times. V gene TRBV7-8 combines with J gene TRBJ2-1, with D possibly matching TRBD1 (8 bases). The CDR3 totals 15 residues. Germline V gives CDR1 SGHVS, CDR2 FQNEAQ. V was pared by 5 bases and J by 8 bases, with 19 bases between. The CDR3 nucleotides read TGTGCCAGCAGCCCAAGACAGGGGAGGGGAGATGAGCAGTTCTTC. It specifies CASSPRQGRGDEQFF.

J is TRBJ2-7 and V is TRBV7-2; TRBD2 matches at 7 bases. The CDR3 is made up of 12 amino acids. The junction had 4 bases not matched to a gene; V was cut back by 5 bases and J by 6 bases. CDR1 and CDR2 (germline): SGHTA, FQGNSA. DNA for the CDR3: TGTGCCAGCAGCCGGGGGGTAGTCGAGCAGTACTTC. This encodes CASSRGVVEQYF.

The chain has TRBV5-6 and TRBJ1-2; 7 bases align to TRBD1. Germline assignment: CDR1 SGHDT and CDR2 YYEEEE. V shed 4 bases and J 3 bases; nucleotides not matched to a gene: 6. CDR3 length equals 14 residues. The CDR3 reads CASSSGQADYGYTF. The DNA of the CDR3 is TGTGCCAGCAGCAGTGGACAGGCGGACTATGGCTACACCTTC. Full variable domain (outside the CDR3, taken from reference TRBV5-6 and TRBJ1-2): DAGVTQSPTHLIKTRGQQVTLRCSPKSGHDTVSWYQQALGQGPQFIFQYYEEEERQRGNFPDRFSGHQFPNYSSELNVNALLLGDSALYLCASSSGQADYGYTFGSGTRLTVV.

The V call is TRBV6-2 or TRBV6-3, the J call TRBJ1-1; the D is unclear. The V end lost 2 bases, the J end lost 0 bases, and 4 bases lay between the germline ends. The CDR3 length is 13 residues. Per germline, CDR1 MNHEY and CDR2 SVGEGT. The CDR3: CASSYGMNTEAFF. The CDR3 coding sequence is TGTGCCAGCAGTTACGGGATGAACACTGAAGCTTTCTTT.

This clonotype was recorded a few times. V is TRBV20-1 and J is TRBJ2-5; 9 bases align to TRBD2. Germline V gene sequence: CDR1 DFQATT, CDR2 SNEGSKA (reference sequence). The CDR3 is 14 residues long. The V segment lost 4 bases and the J segment 5 bases; nucleotides outside the gene matches: 8. DNA of the CDR3: TGCAGTGCTATTGGGCGGGGGGGCGTGGAGACCCAGTACTTC. Translating gives CSAIGRGGVETQYF.

This clonotype was observed a few times. The rearrangement links TRBV6-2 or TRBV6-3 to TRBJ2-7; D unclear. CDR3 length: 14 amino acids. Trimming cost V 4 bases and J 0 bases, with 10 bases left between them. Looked up from germline, CDR1 is MNHEY and CDR2 is SVGEGT. The CDR3 DNA sequence: TGTGCCAGCAGTTCTCTATCCGTCTCCTACGAGCAGTACTTC. It translates to CASSSLSVSYEQYF.

This clonotype was seen a handful of times. The chain is built from TRBV6-2 or TRBV6-3 and TRBJ2-1; D is ambiguous. V lost 6 bases and J lost 4, with 19 bases in between. Germline loops: CDR1 MNHEY, CDR2 SVGEGT. The CDR3 covers 16 residues. This CDR3 reads CASSLPGPHLYNEQFF. The CDR3 DNA is TGTGCCAGCAGCCTACCGGGCCCCCACCTTTACAATGAGCAGTTCTTC.

This clonotype was found a few times. The chain uses TRBV20-1 and TRBJ2-3; 9 bases map to TRBD2. V lost 1 base to trimming and J lost 2 bases; unmatched junction nucleotides: 4. This CDR3 is built from 15 residues. Germline CDR1 reads DFQATT; CDR2 reads SNEGSKA (reference sequence). The CDR3 DNA follows: TGCAGTGCTAGAGGGGGACTAGCTTTCACAGATACGCAGTATTTT. It yields the protein CSARGGLAFTDTQYF.

This clonotype was found a few times. The rearrangement joins TRBV12-3 or TRBV12-4 to TRBJ2-7, with D possibly matching TRBD2 (6 bases). Trimming took 5 bases from V and 5 from J, leaving 19 bases between them. The length of the CDR3 is 15 residues. The CDR3 DNA reads as TGTGCCAGCAGTCCCCACATGGGAGGTGGAGACGAGCAGTACTTC. It yields the protein CASSPHMGGGDEQYF.

J is TRBJ2-7 and V is TRBV7-6; D is perhaps TRBD1 or TRBD2 (5 bases each). V was shortened by 0 bases and J by 3 bases, with 9 bases between the two germline ends. CDR1 is SGHVS, CDR2 FNYEAQ, per germline. This CDR3 is 14 amino acids long. CDR3: CASSLARGGYEQYF. CDR3 nucleotides: TGTGCCAGCAGCTTAGCGAGGGGCGGCTACGAGCAGTACTTC.